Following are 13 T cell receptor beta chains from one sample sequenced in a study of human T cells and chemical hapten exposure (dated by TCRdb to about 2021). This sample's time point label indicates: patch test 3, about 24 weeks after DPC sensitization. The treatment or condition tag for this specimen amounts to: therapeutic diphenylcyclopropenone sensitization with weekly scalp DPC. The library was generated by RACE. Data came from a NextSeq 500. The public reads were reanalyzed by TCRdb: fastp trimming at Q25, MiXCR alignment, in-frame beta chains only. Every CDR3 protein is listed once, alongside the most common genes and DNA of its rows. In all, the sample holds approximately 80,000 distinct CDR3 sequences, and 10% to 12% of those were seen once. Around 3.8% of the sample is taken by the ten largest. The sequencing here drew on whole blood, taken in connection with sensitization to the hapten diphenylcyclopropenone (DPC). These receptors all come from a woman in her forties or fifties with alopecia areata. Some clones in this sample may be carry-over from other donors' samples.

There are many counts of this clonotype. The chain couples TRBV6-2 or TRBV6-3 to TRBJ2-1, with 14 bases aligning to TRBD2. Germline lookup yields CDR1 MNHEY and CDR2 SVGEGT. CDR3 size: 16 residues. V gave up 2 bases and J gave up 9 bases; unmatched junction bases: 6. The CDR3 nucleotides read TGTGCCAGCAGTTACAAGGGACTAGCGGGAGACGCTGAGCAGTTCTTC. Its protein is CASSYKGLAGDAEQFF.

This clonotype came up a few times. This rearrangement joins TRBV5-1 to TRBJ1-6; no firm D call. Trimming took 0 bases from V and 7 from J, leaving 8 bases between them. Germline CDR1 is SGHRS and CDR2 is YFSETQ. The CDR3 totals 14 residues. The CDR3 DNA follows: TGCGCCAGCAGCTTGGTGTCGGAGAATTCACCCCTCCACTTT. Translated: CASSLVSENSPLHF.

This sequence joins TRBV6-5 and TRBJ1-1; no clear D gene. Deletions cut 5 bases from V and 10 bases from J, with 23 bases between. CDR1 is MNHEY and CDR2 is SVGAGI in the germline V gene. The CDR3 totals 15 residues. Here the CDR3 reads CASSPPGQGRKVAFF. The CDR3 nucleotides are TGTGCCAGCAGTCCTCCGGGCCAAGGGAGAAAGGTAGCTTTCTTT.

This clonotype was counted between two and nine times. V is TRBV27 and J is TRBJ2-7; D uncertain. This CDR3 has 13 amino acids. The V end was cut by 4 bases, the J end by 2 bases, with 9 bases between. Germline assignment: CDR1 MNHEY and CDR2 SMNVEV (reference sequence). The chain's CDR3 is CASSSRYPYEQYF. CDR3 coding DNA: TGTGCCAGCAGTTCCAGGTACCCCTACGAGCAGTACTTC.

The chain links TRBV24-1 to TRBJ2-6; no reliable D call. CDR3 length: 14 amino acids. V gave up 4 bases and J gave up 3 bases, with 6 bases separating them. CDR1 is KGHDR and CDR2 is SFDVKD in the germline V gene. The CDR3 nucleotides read TGTGCCACCAGTGAAGGGCGTGGGGCCAACGTCCTGACTTTC. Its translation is CATSEGRGANVLTF.

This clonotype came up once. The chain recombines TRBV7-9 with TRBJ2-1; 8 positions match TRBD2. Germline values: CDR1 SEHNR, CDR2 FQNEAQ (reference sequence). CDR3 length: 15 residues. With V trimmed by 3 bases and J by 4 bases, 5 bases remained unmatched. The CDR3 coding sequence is TGTGCCAGCAGCTTTACTAGCGGATATTACAATGAGCAGTTCTTC. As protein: CASSFTSGYYNEQFF.

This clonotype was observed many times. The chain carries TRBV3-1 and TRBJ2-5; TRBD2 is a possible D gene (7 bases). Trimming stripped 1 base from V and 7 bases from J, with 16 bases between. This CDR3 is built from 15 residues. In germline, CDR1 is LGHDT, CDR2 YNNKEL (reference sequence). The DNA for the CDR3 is TGTGCCAGCAGCCAAGGAGGGGGGGACCCGGGGACCCAGTACTTC. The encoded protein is CASSQGGGDPGTQYF.

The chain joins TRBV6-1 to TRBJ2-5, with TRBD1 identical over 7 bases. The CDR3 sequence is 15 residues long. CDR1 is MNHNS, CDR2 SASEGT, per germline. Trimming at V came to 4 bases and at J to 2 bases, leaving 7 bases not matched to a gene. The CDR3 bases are TGTGCCAGCAGTGGGTCCAAGACAGGGCAAGAGACCCAGTACTTC. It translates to CASSGSKTGQETQYF.

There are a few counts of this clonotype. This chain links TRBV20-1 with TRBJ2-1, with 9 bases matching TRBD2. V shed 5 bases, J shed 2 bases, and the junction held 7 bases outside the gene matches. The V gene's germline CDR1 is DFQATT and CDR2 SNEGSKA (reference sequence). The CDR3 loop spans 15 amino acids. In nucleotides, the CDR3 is TGCAGTGCTCAGGGGCTAGCGGGGACCTACAATGAGCAGTTCTTC. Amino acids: CSAQGLAGTYNEQFF.

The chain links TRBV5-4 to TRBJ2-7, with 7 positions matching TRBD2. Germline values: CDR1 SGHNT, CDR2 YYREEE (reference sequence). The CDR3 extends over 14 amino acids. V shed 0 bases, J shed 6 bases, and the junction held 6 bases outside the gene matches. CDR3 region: CASSLVGGFAEQYF. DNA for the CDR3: TGTGCCAGCAGCTTGGTCGGGGGGTTTGCCGAGCAGTACTTC.

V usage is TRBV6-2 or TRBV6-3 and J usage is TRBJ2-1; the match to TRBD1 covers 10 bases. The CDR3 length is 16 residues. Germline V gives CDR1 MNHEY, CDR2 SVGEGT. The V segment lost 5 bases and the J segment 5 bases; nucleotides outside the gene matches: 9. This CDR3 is CASSARDRGLHNEQFF. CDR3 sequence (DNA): TGTGCCAGCAGTGCCCGGGACAGGGGACTCCACAATGAGCAGTTCTTC.

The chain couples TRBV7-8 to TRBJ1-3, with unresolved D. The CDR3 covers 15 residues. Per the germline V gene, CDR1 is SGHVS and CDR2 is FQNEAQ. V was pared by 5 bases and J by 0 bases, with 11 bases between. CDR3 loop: CASSLHPDSGNTIYF. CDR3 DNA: TGTGCCAGCAGCCTTCACCCGGACTCTGGAAACACCATATATTTT.

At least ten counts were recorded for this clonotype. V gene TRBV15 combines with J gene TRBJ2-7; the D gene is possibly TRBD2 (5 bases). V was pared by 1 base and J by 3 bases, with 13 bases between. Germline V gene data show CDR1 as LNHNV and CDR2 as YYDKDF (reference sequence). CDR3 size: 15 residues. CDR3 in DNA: TGTGCCACCAGCAGAGCGGGCAGGAGGAACTACGAGCAGTACTTC. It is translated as CATSRAGRRNYEQYF.